This TCR beta chain was documented in a study of sequential checkpoint blockade in melanoma. Study-wide background: Arm A got nivolumab then ipilimumab; arm B the reverse, 1:1. Maintenance nivolumab came after either treatment sequence.

Treatment denoted: randomized to nivolumab then ipilimumab (arm A) or the reverse (arm B). Live CD3+CD8+ CD19− CD56− cells were sorted from PBMCs. Comment on this clone: Compared with germline, one end of the junction differs, possibly owing to a read error.

Germline lookup yields CDR1 SGDLS and CDR2 YYNGEE. The CDR3 loop spans 18 amino acids. The protocol was immunoSEQ multiplex PCR, while the TCRdb copy is restricted to in-frame clones and leaves out a portion. The sample lists tens of thousands of clones, around two thirds occurring once. This clonotype was sampled from a human donor with melanoma. The chain carries TRBV9 and TRBJ2-2, with 10 bases aligning to TRBD2. This material consisted of CD8+ T cells sorted from blood (inferred from file names), taken from a patient given nivolumab and ipilimumab in sequence. For the CDR3, the DNA is TGTGCCAGCAGCGTAGGCGCCAGCGGGGGGGCGAAAACCGGGGAGCTGTTTTTT. It codes for CASSVGASGGAKTGELFF.